The 11 T cell receptor beta chains below all came from one sample that was sequenced in a study of shared clonotypes between healthy human individuals. The protocol was immunoSEQ multiplex PCR, while the TCRdb copy is restricted to in-frame clones and leaves out a portion. The sample has about 1 million clones; around four fifths are singletons. Sequenced sample: memory CD4+ T cells sorted from blood. Regarding subset: CD45RA-negative fraction. The receptors stem from a man between 18 and 35 years old in good health.

The V call is TRBV10-3, the J call TRBJ2-7; weak D call: TRBD1 (5 bases). Looked up from germline, CDR1 is ENHRY and CDR2 is SYGVKD. CDR3 length: 13 residues. Trimming stripped 7 bases from V and 0 bases from J, with 10 bases between. CDR3 sequence: CAITQGLSYEQYF. As DNA, the CDR3 is TGTGCCATCACTCAGGGCCTCTCCTACGAGCAGTACTTC.

The chain carries TRBV9 and TRBJ2-7; no reliable D call. V lost 4 bases, J lost 3 bases, and 14 bases lay in between. The CDR3 has 14 amino acids. Per the germline V gene, CDR1 is SGDLS and CDR2 is YYNGEE. The DNA for the CDR3 is TGTGCCAGCAGCCCAAAAGGGCTGCTCTACGAGCAGTACTTC. Protein product: CASSPKGLLYEQYF. The whole variable domain, remainder taken from reference TRBV9 and TRBJ2-7, is DSGVTQTPKHLITATGQRVTLRCSPRSGDLSVYWYQQSLDQGLQFLIQYYNGEERAKGNILERFSAQQFPDLHSELNLSSLELGDSALYFCASSPKGLLYEQYFGPGTRLTVT.

The V call is TRBV6-5, the J call TRBJ2-1; D may be TRBD2 (6 bases). The V and J ends lost 6 bases and 5 bases respectively, with 17 bases between them. CDR3 size: 15 residues. Germline-derived CDR1 and CDR2 are MNHEY and SVGAGI. CDR3 nucleotides: TGTGCCAGCAGGAAACCGGGACTGGTCGACAATGAGCAGTTCTTC. This sequence encodes CASRKPGLVDNEQFF.

This rearrangement joins TRBV28 to TRBJ1-4, with 7 bases aligning to TRBD1. CDR1 is MDHEN, CDR2 SYDVKM, per germline. The CDR3 runs 14 residues. The trim removed 5 bases at V and 4 bases at J, leaving 4 bases unmatched. The CDR3 is CASSEQGNNEKLFF. Here the CDR3 DNA reads TGTGCCAGCAGTGAACAGGGGAATAATGAAAAACTGTTTTTT.

This clone was seen only a few times. The chain employs TRBV19 and TRBJ1-1, with 7 positions matching TRBD1. The CDR3 runs 13 residues. V was clipped by 5 bases and J by 7 bases; unmatched bases: 7. In germline, CDR1 is LNHDA, CDR2 SQIVND (reference sequence). The CDR3 here is CASSGDRNHEAFF. The CDR3 DNA sequence: TGTGCCAGTAGTGGGGACAGAAATCATGAAGCTTTCTTT.

The J gene is TRBJ2-2, the V gene TRBV19; 9 bases agree with TRBD2. The CDR3 loop spans 23 amino acids. The V gene's germline CDR1 is LNHDA and CDR2 SQIVND (reference sequence). After removal of 3 bases from V and 2 bases from J, the junction contained 25 bases not matched to a gene. DNA of the CDR3: TGTGCCAGTAGTATTTTGAGGCCAGGGGGAATTAGCGGGGGACCCGCTAACACCGGGGAGCTGTTTTTT. It codes for CASSILRPGGISGGPANTGELFF.

The genes are TRBV7-8 and TRBJ2-3, with D maybe TRBD2 (7 bases). CDR3 length: 17 amino acids. V lost 3 bases, J lost 3 bases, and 19 bases lay in between. Germline V gene sequence: CDR1 SGHVS, CDR2 FQNEAQ. CDR3 DNA sequence: TGTGCCAGCAGCTTTCAATCAGGGGAGGGGGTTACAGATACGCAGTATTTT. Translated: CASSFQSGEGVTDTQYF.

J is TRBJ2-3 and V is TRBV9; 7 nucleotides agree with TRBD2. The CDR3 length is 16 residues. V lost 5 bases to trimming and J lost 0 bases; unmatched junction nucleotides: 9. Germline V gene lookup returns CDR1 SGDLS and CDR2 YYNGEE. CDR3 DNA sequence: TGTGCCAGCAGTCCTAGCGGAGCTGCTAGCACAGATACGCAGTATTTT. This sequence encodes CASSPSGAASTDTQYF.

This chain connects TRBV11-2 to TRBJ2-7; 9 bases match TRBD1. Germline values: CDR1 SGHAT, CDR2 FQNNGV. The trim removed 5 bases at V and 1 base at J, leaving 9 bases unmatched. The length of the CDR3 is 16 residues. CDR3 nucleotide sequence: TGTGCCAGCAGCGGGGGCTCCGGGACAGGGTCCTACGAGCAGTACTTC. It encodes CASSGGSGTGSYEQYF.

The CDR3 loop reads CASSRAFSDTQYF. The CDR3 DNA reads as TGCGCCAGCAGCCGCGCCTTTTCAGATACGCAGTATTTT. V usage is TRBV4-3 and J usage is TRBJ2-3, with D uncertain. The CDR3 sequence is 13 residues long. V was cut by 4 bases and J by 4 bases, with 9 bases left in between. Germline lookup yields CDR1 LGHNA and CDR2 YSLEER.

The genes are TRBV5-8 and TRBJ1-2; D is unclear. Trimming shortened V by 0 bases and J by 6 bases, and 6 bases separated the two germline ends. Germline V gives CDR1 SGHTS, CDR2 YDEGEE. The CDR3 loop spans 12 amino acids. Here the CDR3 DNA reads TGTGCCAGCAGCTTGGAATGGAATGGCTACACCTTC. This gives the protein CASSLEWNGYTF.